Presented here are 22 T cell receptor beta chains from one specimen sequenced in a study of T cell repertoires in aging, cancer and after chemotherapy. Multiplex touch-down PCR with TRB-A/B primers amplified rearranged V-D-J TRB sequences. MiXCR, run by TCRdb on the multiplex PCR reads, gives a single entry per CDR3 protein. This sample has several thousand distinct CDR3 sequences, with 35% to 50% found just once. The template was genomic DNA from peripheral blood, not RNA. Sequences were obtained from blood. These receptor sequences come from a human donor with a blood cancer.

CDR3 nucleotide sequence: TGTGCCAGCTGCGGCTACACCTTC. Protein sequence: CASCGYTF. V is TRBV6-4 and J is TRBJ1-2; D ambiguous. This CDR3 spans 8 amino acids. Germline assignment: CDR1 MRHNA and CDR2 SNTAGT. Trimming cost V 8 bases and J 8 bases, with 3 bases left between them.

V is TRBV6-2 or TRBV6-3 and J is TRBJ2-1; 13 nucleotides agree with TRBD2. The CDR3 has 15 amino acids. Germline CDR1 and CDR2: MNHEY and SVGEGT. V gave up 6 bases and J gave up 7 bases; unmatched junction bases: 6. The CDR3, as DNA: TGTGCCAGCAGCAGACTAGCGGGGGGAGGTAATGAGCAGTTCTTC. It translates to CASSRLAGGGNEQFF.

This clonotype was seen only once. Relative to the germline gene, one junction end is altered; a read error may explain this. This chain uses TRBV28 with TRBJ2-6, with D perhaps matching TRBD1 (5 bases). CDR1 and CDR2 from the germline V gene are MDHEN and SYDVKM. The CDR3 is made up of 19 amino acids. In DNA, the CDR3 is TGTGCCAGCAGTTTTAATCCCGGACGGCCGATATCTGGGGCCAACGTCCTAACTTTC. The encoded protein is CASSFNPGRPISGANVLTF.

This clonotype has only a few counts. CDR3 sequence (DNA): TGTGCCACCAGCAGAGAGCGGACTAGCACGAACACCGGGGAGCTGTTTTTT. Protein sequence: CATSRERTSTNTGELFF. The gene calls are TRBV15 and TRBJ2-2, with 8 positions matching TRBD2. Germline loops: CDR1 LNHNV, CDR2 YYDKDF (reference sequence). The CDR3 is made up of 17 amino acids. Trimming took 0 bases from V and 0 from J; bases not matched to a gene: 3.

This rearrangement joins TRBV10-3 to TRBJ2-1; TRBD2 agrees at 9 bases. The length of the CDR3 is 15 residues. CDR1 ENHRY and CDR2 SYGVKD come from the germline V gene. Losses at the gene ends were 2 bases for V and 7 bases for J; bases not matched to a gene: 6. The CDR3 reads CAISEQVAGDNEQFF. The DNA for the CDR3 is TGTGCCATCAGTGAGCAGGTAGCGGGAGATAATGAGCAGTTCTTC.

The V and J genes are TRBV5-4 and TRBJ1-5; a weak D match, TRBD1 (5 bases). Trimming took 4 bases from V and 1 from J, leaving 12 bases between them. Germline lookup yields CDR1 SGHNT and CDR2 YYREEE (reference sequence). This CDR3 spans 15 amino acids. The CDR3 here is CASSRDLASNQPQHF. CDR3 bases: TGTGCCAGCAGCCGGGACCTAGCAAGCAATCAGCCCCAGCATTTT. Full variable domain (outside the CDR3, taken from reference TRBV5-4 and TRBJ1-5): ETGVTQSPTHLIKTRGQQVTLRCSSQSGHNTVSWYQQALGQGPQFIFQYYREEENGRGNFPPRFSGLQFPNYSSELNVNALELDDSALYLCASSRDLASNQPQHFGDGTRLSIL.

The rearrangement links TRBV18 to TRBJ2-2, with D maybe TRBD1 (6 bases). With 2 bases removed from V and 6 bases from J, the gap between germline ends came to 7 bases. The CDR3 loop spans 13 amino acids. Germline CDR1 is KGHSH and CDR2 is LQKENI. CDR3 nucleotides: TGTGCCAGCTCACCAAAGGGGGCCGGGGAGCTGTTTTTT. Its protein product is CASSPKGAGELFF.

This clonotype was seen a handful of times. This chain uses TRBV6-2 or TRBV6-3 with TRBJ2-5; no reliable D call. V shed 6 bases and J shed 5 bases, with 16 bases lying between them. CDR1 is MNHEY and CDR2 is SVGEGT in the germline V gene. This CDR3 comprises 14 residues. In DNA form, the CDR3 reads TGTGCCAGCAGCCCTCGGCAGCGAATGGAGACCCAGTACTTC. Translating it yields CASSPRQRMETQYF.

The rearrangement links TRBV6-2 or TRBV6-3 to TRBJ2-5, with D hard to call. CDR3 length: 12 amino acids. Trimming removed 7 bases from V and 1 base from J, with 7 bases in between. The V gene's germline CDR1 is MNHEY and CDR2 SVGEGT. CDR3 region: CASTKPQETQYF. Here the CDR3 DNA reads TGTGCCAGCACCAAGCCCCAAGAGACCCAGTACTTC.

A few counts support this clonotype. This chain links TRBV13 with TRBJ2-3, with a weak D call TRBD2 (5 bases). There are 13 residues in the CDR3. V was cut by 2 bases and J by 6 bases, with 9 bases left in between. Germline CDR1 and CDR2: PRHDT and FYEKMQ (reference sequence). The CDR3 reads CASSLSGPDTQYF. CDR3 bases: TGTGCCAGCAGCTTAAGCGGCCCCGATACGCAGTATTTT. Looking up the rest from reference TRBV13 and TRBJ2-3 gives the full variable domain: AAGVIQSPRHLIKEKRETATLKCYPIPRHDTVYWYQQGPGQDPQFLISFYEKMQSDKGSIPDRFSAQQFSDYHSELNMSSLELGDSALYFCASSLSGPDTQYFGPGTRLTVL.

About this clonotype itself: This may stem from a read error, because a much larger clone lies one nucleotide away. V and J are TRBV19 and TRBJ2-3, with D possibly matching TRBD2 (5 bases). Germline CDR1 LNHDA, CDR2 SQIVND (reference sequence). This CDR3 is 14 amino acids long. The CDR3 loop is CASSTTRRADTKYF. CDR3 in DNA: TGTGCCAGTAGCACGACCCGGCGGGCAGATACGAAGTATTTT.

This sequence joins TRBV19 and TRBJ2-3; D possibly corresponds to TRBD2 (6 bases). From germline, CDR1 is LNHDA and CDR2 SQIVND (reference sequence). The CDR3 runs to 18 residues. V shed 2 bases and J shed 0 bases, with 18 bases lying between them. CDR3 region: CASSIFGGRQTSTDTQYF. The DNA of the CDR3 is TGTGCCAGTAGTATATTTGGAGGGAGACAGACGAGCACAGATACGCAGTATTTT. Looking up the rest from reference TRBV19 and TRBJ2-3 gives the full variable domain: DGGITQSPKYLFRKEGQNVTLSCEQNLNHDAMYWYRQDPGQGLRLIYYSQIVNDFQKGDIAEGYSVSREKKESFPLTVTSAQKNPTAFYLCASSIFGGRQTSTDTQYFGPGTRLTVL.

Details on this clonotype: Mismatch with germline at one junction end may stem from a read error. Here the CDR3 reads CASSLGERSGDF. CDR3 nucleotide sequence: TGTGCCAGCAGCTTGGGGGAGCGGTCCGGAGACTTC. The rearrangement uses TRBV5-4 and TRBJ2-5; D may be TRBD2 (5 bases). Germline loops: CDR1 SGHNT, CDR2 YYREEE (reference sequence). The CDR3 sequence is 12 residues long.

The chain couples TRBV5-1 to TRBJ2-2, with TRBD1 matching over 7 bases. The CDR3 has 15 amino acids. V lost 4 bases and J lost 5; bases outside the gene matches: 8. The germline CDR1 and CDR2 sequences are SGHRS and YFSETQ. CDR3 nucleotide sequence: TGCGCCAGCAGCCTCGACAGGGTTGAAACCGGGGAGCTGTTTTTT. This codes for CASSLDRVETGELFF.

This clonotype has only a few counts. The V call is TRBV27, the J call TRBJ2-3; D gene unclear. Trimming shortened V by 5 bases and J by 2 bases, and 11 bases separated the two germline ends. Germline CDR1 MNHEY, CDR2 SMNVEV (reference sequence). The CDR3 sequence is 14 residues long. The CDR3 DNA is TGTGCCAGCAGTACGTTAGACCTCACAGATACGCAGTATTTT. It is translated as CASSTLDLTDTQYF.

The chain employs TRBV5-4 and TRBJ1-1; D is unresolved. The CDR3 has 15 amino acids. V lost 6 bases to trimming and J lost 1 base, with 16 bases between them. Per the germline V gene, CDR1 is SGHNT and CDR2 is YYREEE (reference sequence). DNA of the CDR3: TGTGCCAGCACCCCCAACCGGGCGGCGAACACTGAAGCTTTCTTT. Translating gives CASTPNRAANTEAFF.

The chain is built from TRBV5-4 and TRBJ1-5; 9 bases agree with TRBD1. Per germline, CDR1 SGHNT and CDR2 YYREEE (reference sequence). The length of the CDR3 is 14 residues. Germline trimming cut 4 bases from V and 6 bases from J; bases unmatched to any gene: 5. The DNA of the CDR3 is TGTGCCAGCAGCCGGACAGGGGACGGTCAGCCCCAGCATTTT. This codes for CASSRTGDGQPQHF.

For this clonotype: Germline and junction disagree at one end, which may indicate a read error. The V gene is TRBV5-6, the J gene TRBJ2-2, with D possibly TRBD1 on 5 matching bases. Germline V gives CDR1 SGHDT, CDR2 YYEEEE. The CDR3 totals 17 residues. This chain's CDR3 is CASSQPPGAANTGELFF. The CDR3 DNA follows: TGCGCCAGCAGCCAACCCCCTGGGGCGGCCAACACCGGGGAGCTGTTTTTT.

Only a few counts were recorded for this clonotype. The rearrangement uses TRBV19 and TRBJ1-2, with D possibly being TRBD1 (6 bases). V gave up 4 bases and J gave up 2 bases, with 11 bases separating them. The CDR3 length is 14 residues. Germline CDR1 reads LNHDA; CDR2 reads SQIVND (reference sequence). In DNA, the CDR3 is TGTGCCAGTAGTAACCGACAGGAAAACTATGGCTACACCTTC. Its translation is CASSNRQENYGYTF.

The rearrangement joins TRBV20-1 to TRBJ2-3, with 8 bases aligning to TRBD1. CDR3 length: 13 amino acids. Unmatched junction bases numbered 7, after V lost 6 bases and J lost 5 bases. In germline, CDR1 is DFQATT, CDR2 SNEGSKA (reference sequence). The CDR3: CSAPDRAGDTQYF. The CDR3 nucleotides read TGCAGTGCCCCGGACAGGGCGGGAGATACGCAGTATTTT.

CDR3 nucleotides: TGTGCCAGCAGTAAAAGCGCCCAAGGTGGGGATACGCAGTATTTT. Protein product: CASSKSAQGGDTQYF. The rearrangement links TRBV6-6 to TRBJ2-3; the D is unclear. V dropped 5 bases and J dropped 6 bases, with 18 bases sitting between them. The CDR3 is 15 residues long. Germline V gives CDR1 MNHNY, CDR2 SVGAGI (reference sequence).

V usage is TRBV18 and J usage is TRBJ2-7; 8 bases map to TRBD1. The CDR3 is made up of 15 amino acids. Per the germline V gene, CDR1 is KGHSH and CDR2 is LQKENI. Trimming took 3 bases from V and 5 from J; bases not matched to a gene: 9. DNA for the CDR3: TGTGCCAGCTCACCCAGCCAGGGGGCAAGCAACGAGCAGTACTTC. The encoded protein is CASSPSQGASNEQYF.